The clone carrying this TCR beta chain was picked up one time. The data stem from a study of blood T cell repertoires in COVID-19. Study-level information: Donors in the United States, Italy and Spain gave samples during acute or convalescent COVID-19. Nucleic acid was either cDNA or gDNA, and it came from T cells, B-cell-depleted T cells, or PBMCs.

The V gene lost 2 bases and the J gene lost 4 bases, with 9 bases spanning the gap. The CDR3 consists of 14 residues. Germline assignment: CDR1 LNHDA and CDR2 SQIVND (reference sequence). How the authors handled the data: The assay estimated nucleated cells by amplifying reference gene primers. The protocol was immunoSEQ multiplex PCR, while the TCRdb copy is restricted to in-frame clones and leaves out a portion. That table gives V, J and clone size, and the DNA gave D and trimming. The sample records around 65,000 clones, approximately 80% being singletons. This receptor was obtained from a woman aged 45-59 years with active or convalescent COVID-19. Sequenced input: peripheral blood. This sequence joins TRBV19 and TRBJ2-1; weak D call: TRBD2 (6 bases). CDR3 bases: TGTGCCAGTAGTATATTCCGGGGGTACAATGAGCAGTTCTTC. Translated: CASSIFRGYNEQFF.